The clone carrying this T cell receptor beta chain was observed a few times. No antigen is known for it. The TCRbeta library was prepared with unique molecular identifiers. A single record per CDR3 protein comes from TCRdb applying MiXCR to the PCR reads. The sample has fewer than 700,000 distinct CDR3 sequences, over 10% seen once. This entry is derived from a study of T-cell reconstitution after alpha-beta-depleted transplantation in children. Notes on the study in general: Diversity of TCRbeta at day 60 was high in some patients, arising from surviving recipient T cells and thymic progenitors. Counts and diversity of T cells one year after transplant came mostly from newly produced T cells. Approximately two months post-transplant, alpha-beta T cells reportedly originated from several hundred expanded graft clones.

Between the trimmed V and J ends, which lost 3 bases and 3 bases, there was a span of 6 bases. The germline V gene encodes CDR1 DFQATT and CDR2 SNEGSKA (reference sequence). The CDR3 length is 12 residues. This chain uses TRBV20-1 with TRBJ2-1; D uncertain. The origin of this receptor is a male patient between 10 and 17 years old who had a stem cell transplant for acute myeloid leukemia, so the T cells may come from the graft donor. This material consisted of PBMCs, mostly from graft donor cells, taken 360 days after TCRalphabeta/CD19-depleted stem cell transplant. CDR3 DNA: TGCAGTGCTAGTTTGGGCTACAATGAGCAGTTCTTC. Its protein is CSASLGYNEQFF.